The 22 T cell receptor beta chains given below trace back to one sample, sequenced in a study of persistence of HIV-infected CD4 T cells. For these TCRs, the target antigens are not known. Cells were stimulated nonspecifically with anti-CD3/anti-CD28 magnetic beads. Sorting selected CD4+ T cells upregulating both CD40 ligand and CD69. This was the immunoSEQ version 4 assay in survey mode. The protocol was immunoSEQ multiplex PCR, while the TCRdb copy is restricted to in-frame clones and leaves out a portion. The table lists about 37,000 clones, 87% of them singletons. The sample consisted of CD4+ T cells sorted from PBMCs after approximately 19-hour stimulation, taken from a patient who received antiretroviral therapy. The receptors were sampled from an adult man with HIV who was CMV-seropositive.

This clone was picked up one time. The chain links TRBV7-2 to TRBJ1-1; TRBD1 is a possible D gene (5 bases). This CDR3 contains 14 residues. The ends were cut back, 5 bases at V and 1 base at J, with 11 bases in the middle. The germline V gene encodes CDR1 SGHTA and CDR2 FQGNSA. CDR3 in DNA: TGTGCCAGCAGCCCGGGACGGTGGAACACTGAAGCTTTCTTT. Encoded protein: CASSPGRWNTEAFF.

CDR3 loop: CASSDDRGGNEQFF. As DNA, the CDR3 is TGTGCCAGCAGTGATGACAGGGGTGGGAATGAGCAGTTCTTC. The gene calls are TRBV2 and TRBJ2-1, with 8 positions matching TRBD1. The CDR3 is made up of 14 amino acids. V was clipped by 3 bases and J by 7 bases; unmatched bases: 5. The germline gives CDR1 SNHLY, CDR2 FYNNEI.

This clone has only a few counts. The CDR3 does not close with the conserved phenylalanine or tryptophan, likely indicating a read error. The limits of the CDR3 on the DNA are not certain, so only TCRdb's listed CDR3 is given. Other DNA sequences from this sample encode an identical CDR3 as well. V gene TRBV6-5 combines with J gene TRBJ2-3; the table's D call TRBD2 went unverified against the DNA. The CDR3 length is 12 residues, termini included. Germline V CDR1 and CDR2: MNHEY, SVGAGI. The CDR3 sequence is CASRPLQGGGVL.

This clone was picked up one time. The genes are TRBV24-1 and TRBJ1-5; weak D call: TRBD1 (5 bases). Germline lookup yields CDR1 KGHDR and CDR2 SFDVKD. The CDR3 length is 14 residues. The ends were cut back, 2 bases at V and 5 bases at J, with 9 bases in the middle. CDR3 sequence reads: CATSDSGFDQPQHF. The CDR3 DNA sequence: TGTGCCACCAGTGATTCAGGGTTTGATCAGCCCCAGCATTTT.

The chain couples TRBV29-1 to TRBJ2-4; maybe TRBD1 (5 bases). This CDR3 comprises 12 residues. CDR1 and CDR2 from the germline V gene are SQVTM and ANQGSEA. V lost 7 bases to trimming and J lost 3 bases, with 10 bases between them. CDR3: CSARVGKNIQYF. Written as DNA, the CDR3 is TGCAGCGCCAGGGTGGGCAAAAACATTCAGTACTTC. Supplemented by reference TRBV29-1 and TRBJ2-4, the full variable domain reads SAVISQKPSRDICQRGTSLTIQCQVDSQVTMMFWYRQQPGQSLTLIATANQGSEATYESGFVIDKFPISRPNLTFSTLTVSNMSPEDSSIYLCSARVGKNIQYFGAGTRLSVL.

The V gene is TRBV5-1, the J gene TRBJ2-5; 16 nucleotides line up with TRBD2. With 4 bases clipped from V and 4 bases from J, the junction kept 4 bases outside the gene matches. Germline V gives CDR1 SGHRS, CDR2 YFSETQ. The length of the CDR3 is 16 residues. The CDR3: CASSPGTSGGGETQYF. In DNA form, the CDR3 reads TGCGCCAGCAGCCCCGGGACTAGCGGGGGGGGAGAGACCCAGTACTTC.

Comment on this clone: The same CDR3 can be traced to other DNA sequences in this sample. The chain joins TRBV6-4 to TRBJ2-6; D not resolved. V was cut by 2 bases and J by 0 bases, with 5 bases left in between. This CDR3 is built from 15 residues. The germline V gene encodes CDR1 MRHNA and CDR2 SNTAGT. The chain's CDR3 is CASSDRSSGANVLTF. CDR3 bases: TGTGCCAGCAGTGACCGCTCCTCTGGGGCCAACGTCCTGACTTTC.

The rearrangement joins TRBV4-1 to TRBJ1-5, with a possible D match to TRBD1 (5 bases). V dropped 4 bases and J dropped 3 bases, with 13 bases sitting between them. There are 15 residues in the CDR3. Per germline, CDR1 MGHRA and CDR2 YSYEKL. The CDR3, as DNA: TGCGCCAGCAGCCCCGGGGCAGGGAACAATCAGCCCCAGCATTTT. Encoded protein: CASSPGAGNNQPQHF.

V and J are TRBV7-3 and TRBJ2-4; TRBD1 is a possible D gene (7 bases). Germline V CDR1 and CDR2: SGHTA, FQGTGA. V was trimmed by 2 bases and J by 9 bases, leaving 17 bases between them. There are 15 residues in the CDR3. This CDR3 reads CASSLDREAISIQYF. In nucleotides, the CDR3 is TGTGCCAGCAGCTTAGACAGGGAGGCGATTAGCATTCAGTACTTC.

In DNA, the CDR3 is TGTGCCAGCAGTCCATCCGGGCCTAGGGGCTACACCTTC. This gives the protein CASSPSGPRGYTF. The gene calls are TRBV2 and TRBJ1-2; D is unresolved. The CDR3 consists of 13 residues. Trimming pared 5 bases from V and 8 bases from J, leaving 15 bases between. Germline V gene lookup returns CDR1 SNHLY and CDR2 FYNNEI.

The V and J genes are TRBV18 and TRBJ1-2; the match to TRBD1 covers 7 bases. Germline lookup yields CDR1 KGHSH and CDR2 LQKENI. Trimming took 2 bases from V and 3 from J; bases not matched to a gene: 18. This CDR3 is 19 amino acids long. The CDR3 spells CASSPTPKASTGVDYGYTF. CDR3 DNA: TGTGCCAGCTCACCAACCCCAAAAGCGTCTACAGGGGTGGACTATGGCTACACCTTC.

The V and J genes are TRBV14 and TRBJ1-1; D is perhaps TRBD1 (6 bases). V lost 5 bases, J lost 1 base, and 8 bases lay in between. CDR1 and CDR2 (germline): SGHDN, FVKESK. This CDR3 contains 13 residues. The CDR3 DNA reads TGTGCCAGCAGCTCGGGACAGAACACTGAAGCTTTCTTT. Amino acids: CASSSGQNTEAFF.

The chain couples TRBV6-5 to TRBJ1-1; 7 nucleotides align to TRBD1. Per germline, CDR1 MNHEY and CDR2 SVGAGI. The CDR3 contains 14 residues. The trim removed 6 bases at V and 7 bases at J, leaving 11 bases unmatched. The CDR3 loop reads CASRRQGIYNEAFF. In DNA, the CDR3 is TGTGCCAGCAGACGACAGGGAATTTACAATGAAGCTTTCTTT.

This chain links TRBV7-2 with TRBJ2-5; no definite D call. Trimming pared 1 base from V and 4 bases from J, leaving 7 bases between. Per the germline V gene, CDR1 is SGHTA and CDR2 is FQGNSA. CDR3 length: 13 amino acids. Written as DNA, the CDR3 is TGTGCCAGCAGCTTAGGGCCCCCAGAGACCCAGTACTTC. It specifies CASSLGPPETQYF.

The V call is TRBV4-1, the J call TRBJ1-2; no clear D. CDR1 and CDR2 (germline): MGHRA, YSYEKL. V was pared by 0 bases and J by 0 bases, with 8 bases between. CDR3 length: 15 amino acids. CDR3 nucleotides: TGCGCCAGCAGCCAAGAGCCATTTACTAACTATGGCTACACCTTC. Amino acids: CASSQEPFTNYGYTF.

V gene TRBV24-1 combines with J gene TRBJ2-5; 12 bases fit TRBD1. From germline, CDR1 is KGHDR and CDR2 SFDVKD. The V and J ends lost 3 bases and 7 bases, in that order; junction bases with no gene match: 8. There are 16 residues in the CDR3. CDR3 DNA sequence: TGTGCCACCAGTGATGCTGGGACAGGGGGCGAAGGGACCCAGTACTTC. The encoded protein is CATSDAGTGGEGTQYF.

V gene TRBV6-6 combines with J gene TRBJ2-1; 8 bases map to TRBD2. Trimming at V came to 10 bases and at J to 9 bases, leaving 14 bases not matched to a gene. This CDR3 region has 14 residues. CDR1 and CDR2 (germline): MNHNY, SVGAGI (reference sequence). The CDR3 bases are TGTGCCATTTCCCTTGAGGGACTAGGGGTTGAGCAGTTCTTC. Protein product: CAISLEGLGVEQFF.

The chain joins TRBV10-3 to TRBJ2-5; tentatively, D is TRBD2 (6 bases). Germline V gene data show CDR1 as ENHRY and CDR2 as SYGVKD. The CDR3 extends over 15 amino acids. V was shortened by 8 bases and J by 3 bases, with 19 bases between the two germline ends. The CDR3 DNA is TGTGCCATCGCCGGACTACCCCAAACCAAAGAGACCCAGTACTTC. Translated, it gives CAIAGLPQTKETQYF.

V gene TRBV5-1 combines with J gene TRBJ2-6, with TRBD2 as a possible D gene (6 bases). The ends were cut back, 4 bases at V and 0 bases at J, with 14 bases in the middle. This CDR3 has 17 residues. Germline V lookup: CDR1 SGHRS, CDR2 YFSETQ. The chain's CDR3 is CASSKGLASSGANVLTF. The CDR3, as DNA: TGCGCCAGCAGCAAGGGACTGGCGAGCTCTGGGGCCAACGTCCTGACTTTC.

This chain links TRBV27 with TRBJ1-6; D not certain. The CDR3 totals 12 residues. Germline-derived CDR1 and CDR2 are MNHEY and SMNVEV (reference sequence). Deletions cut 8 bases from V and 10 bases from J, with 12 bases between. DNA of the CDR3: TGTGCCAGCGGCAGCCTCGGATCACCCCTCCACTTT. Translated: CASGSLGSPLHF.

The CDR3 region has the DNA TGTGCCAGCAGCTCTGACGGGGGGTGGACAAATGAGCAGTTCTTC. This encodes CASSSDGGWTNEQFF. The chain couples TRBV5-5 to TRBJ2-1, with TRBD2 matching over 7 bases. This CDR3 has 15 residues. In germline, CDR1 is SGHKS, CDR2 YYEKEE (reference sequence). Trimming cost V 3 bases and J 7 bases; bases outside gene matches: 10.

The J gene is TRBJ2-3, the V gene TRBV5-1, with 12 bases aligning to TRBD1. CDR3 length: 17 amino acids. V shed 4 bases, J shed 1 base, and the junction held 7 bases outside the gene matches. Looked up from germline, CDR1 is SGHRS and CDR2 is YFSETQ. In nucleotides, the CDR3 is TGCGCCAGCAGCCCCGGGACAGGGGGCCTCGGCACAGATACGCAGTATTTT. Residues: CASSPGTGGLGTDTQYF.